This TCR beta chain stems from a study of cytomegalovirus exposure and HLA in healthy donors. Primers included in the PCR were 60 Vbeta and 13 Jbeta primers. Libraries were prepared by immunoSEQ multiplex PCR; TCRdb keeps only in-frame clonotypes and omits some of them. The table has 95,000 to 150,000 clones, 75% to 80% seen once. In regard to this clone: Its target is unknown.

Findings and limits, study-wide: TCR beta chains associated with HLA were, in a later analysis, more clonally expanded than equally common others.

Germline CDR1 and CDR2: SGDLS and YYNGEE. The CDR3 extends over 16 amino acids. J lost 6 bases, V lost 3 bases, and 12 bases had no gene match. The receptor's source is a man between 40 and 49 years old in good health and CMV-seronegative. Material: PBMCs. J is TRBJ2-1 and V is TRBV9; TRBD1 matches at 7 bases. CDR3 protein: CASSAFSGTVFNEQFF. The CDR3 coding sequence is TGTGCCAGCAGCGCGTTTTCCGGGACAGTCTTCAATGAGCAGTTCTTC. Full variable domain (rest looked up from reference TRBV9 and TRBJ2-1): DSGVTQTPKHLITATGQRVTLRCSPRSGDLSVYWYQQSLDQGLQFLIQYYNGEERAKGNILERFSAQQFPDLHSELNLSSLELGDSALYFCASSAFSGTVFNEQFFGPGTRLTVL.